This entry lists 12 T cell receptor beta chains sequenced from one sample in a study of blood T cell repertoires in COVID-19 (dated by TCRdb to the early 2020s). Library preparation used the immunoSEQ multiplex PCR assay. The clones in this table, taken by TCRdb from immuneACCESS, are in-frame only. Not every clone is retained; where verified, under half of the shortfall comes from an unresolved V gene, and the cause of the rest is unknown. The sample includes 110,000 to 150,000 clones, with 76% observed a single time. The ten largest clonotypes hold roughly 4.5% of the sample. Sequencing was carried out using peripheral blood. Source of these receptors: a man in his 60s with acute or convalescent COVID-19.

The table lists this clone with a few counts. The rearrangement links TRBV27 to TRBJ2-7, with TRBD1 matching 9 bases. The CDR3 totals 14 residues. Trimming removed 7 bases from V and 4 bases from J; junction bases left unmatched: 8. The V gene's germline CDR1 is MNHEY and CDR2 SMNVEV (reference sequence). CDR3 residues: CASTRQGDQYEQYF. The CDR3 DNA reads as TGTGCCAGCACCAGACAGGGGGATCAGTACGAGCAGTACTTC.

This CDR3 reads CASSEAGLGLAGGRRAYEQYF. The CDR3 nucleotides are TGTGCCAGCAGTGAAGCGGGGCTAGGACTAGCGGGAGGGAGAAGGGCGTACGAGCAGTACTTC. J is TRBJ2-7 and V is TRBV6-1; TRBD2 agrees at 15 bases. Germline assignment: CDR1 MNHNS and CDR2 SASEGT. The ends lost 0 bases at V and 4 bases at J; junction bases unmatched: 16. CDR3 length: 21 amino acids.

V is TRBV7-2 and J is TRBJ1-3; a possible D gene is TRBD1 (6 bases). Per germline, CDR1 SGHTA and CDR2 FQGNSA. The CDR3 runs to 15 residues. The V end was cut by 3 bases, the J end by 2 bases, with 11 bases between. This CDR3 reads CASSFSGEAGNTIYF. The CDR3 DNA follows: TGTGCCAGCAGCTTTTCAGGGGAAGCTGGAAACACCATATATTTT.

In this sample, this clone turned up once. The chain carries TRBV9 and TRBJ1-1; 7 bases are a match to TRBD1. Germline V lookup: CDR1 SGDLS, CDR2 YYNGEE. After removal of 4 bases from V and 2 bases from J, the junction contained 5 bases not matched to a gene. The CDR3 runs 14 residues. The CDR3 nucleotides are TGTGCCAGCAGCAAAGACAGGGCAAACACTGAAGCTTTCTTT. Its translation is CASSKDRANTEAFF.

This clone was seen only once. This rearrangement joins TRBV9 to TRBJ2-6; 7 nucleotides match TRBD1. CDR3 length: 16 amino acids. Trimming cost V 4 bases and J 4 bases; bases outside gene matches: 8. Germline V CDR1 and CDR2: SGDLS, YYNGEE. The CDR3: CASSTRQGLGANVLTF. The CDR3, as DNA: TGTGCCAGCAGCACCAGACAGGGTCTCGGGGCCAACGTCCTGACTTTC.

The J gene is TRBJ2-7, the V gene TRBV28; 12 bases fit TRBD2. This CDR3 contains 15 residues. Germline V gene data show CDR1 as MDHEN and CDR2 as SYDVKM. V lost 1 base and J lost 7; bases outside the gene matches: 5. The CDR3 region is CASSLLYLAGGEQYF. DNA for the CDR3: TGTGCCAGCAGTTTATTATACCTAGCGGGAGGGGAGCAGTACTTC.

The chain uses TRBV5-1 and TRBJ1-4; the match to TRBD1 covers 7 bases. Germline V gene data show CDR1 as SGHRS and CDR2 as YFSETQ. CDR3 length: 14 amino acids. J lost 3 bases, V lost 5 bases, and 4 bases had no gene match. The DNA for the CDR3 is TGCGCCAGCAGGACGGGACAGCCTAATGAAAAACTGTTTTTT. Its protein is CASRTGQPNEKLFF.

The chain uses TRBV2 and TRBJ1-3, with D unclear. Germline CDR1 is SNHLY and CDR2 is FYNNEI. Trimming cost V 2 bases and J 0 bases, with 11 bases left between them. The CDR3 has 16 residues. The CDR3 region is CASSEHASSSGNTIYF. Here the CDR3 DNA reads TGTGCCAGCAGTGAACATGCCTCGAGCTCTGGAAACACCATATATTTT.

The rearrangement joins TRBV7-9 to TRBJ1-4; no clear D gene. V was shortened by 8 bases and J by 3 bases, with 10 bases between the two germline ends. The germline CDR1 and CDR2 sequences are SEHNR and FQNEAQ (reference sequence). There are 13 residues in the CDR3. CDR3 amino acids: CASVGEANEKLFF. CDR3 DNA sequence: TGTGCCAGCGTCGGGGAGGCTAATGAAAAACTGTTTTTT.

This chain connects TRBV27 to TRBJ2-7; TRBD2 might be the D (6 bases). CDR3 size: 15 residues. The V gene lost 2 bases and the J gene lost 2 bases, with 13 bases spanning the gap. CDR1 is MNHEY, CDR2 SMNVEV, per germline (reference sequence). The CDR3 DNA is TGTGCCAGCAGTTTAGGGCGGGAAGAAACCTACGAGCAGTACTTC. Protein product: CASSLGREETYEQYF.

V gene TRBV28 combines with J gene TRBJ1-2, with TRBD1 as a possible D gene (5 bases). V gave up 3 bases and J gave up 4 bases, with 12 bases separating them. The CDR3 spans 14 residues. CDR1 and CDR2 (germline): MDHEN, SYDVKM. DNA for the CDR3: TGTGCCAGCAGTTTCGGAGGGGCGACCTATGGCTACACCTTC. This encodes CASSFGGATYGYTF.

The gene calls are TRBV11-2 and TRBJ2-2, with 8 bases aligning to TRBD2. The V segment lost 5 bases and the J segment 5 bases; nucleotides outside the gene matches: 7. CDR1 and CDR2 from the germline V gene are SGHAT and FQNNGV. CDR3 length: 15 residues. CDR3 in amino acids: CASSLSGKYTGELFF. CDR3 nucleotides: TGTGCCAGCAGCCTTAGCGGGAAGTATACCGGGGAGCTGTTTTTT.